Listed below are T cell receptor beta chains from one sample, sequenced in a study of T cell responses to AZD1222 COVID-19 vaccine. TCRdb's copy holds only in-frame clones and misses some; the assay was immunoSEQ multiplex PCR. This table holds more than 100,000 clones, 85% to 95% found once. Specimen: peripheral blood, collected on day 0 of AZD1222 vaccination. These receptors were taken from an adult in good health. Each CDR3 is given with its conserved first and last residue. A D gene is named only where the DNA matches it firmly. Size is omitted from some rows. Given values are once, few, many or a class for expanded clones.

size	D	V	J	CDR3	DNA
few	TRBD2	TRBV5-1	TRBJ2-1	CASSGTSGGANEQFF	TGCGCCAGCAGCGGGACTAGCGGGGGGGCTAATGAGCAGTTCTTC
NA	NA	TRBV7-3	TRBJ1-2	CASSLSIGDGYTF	TGTGCCAGCAGCTTAAGTATAGGGGATGGCTACACCTTC
NA	TRBD1	TRBV7-3	TRBJ1-1	CASSPGRTGGLATEAFF	TGTGCCAGCAGCCCTGGACGGACAGGGGGTTTGGCCACTGAAGCTTTCTTT
NA	NA	TRBV30	TRBJ2-1	CAWSVTSSEQFF	TGTGCCTGGAGTGTCACTAGTAGTGAGCAGTTCTTC
NA	NA	TRBV6-2/TRBV6-3	TRBJ1-5	CASSGTGPQHF	TGTGCCAGCAGTGGTACGGGGCCCCAGCATTTT
NA	TRBD2	TRBV5-1	TRBJ2-7	CASSLGHGGLAGAPYEQYF	TGCGCCAGCAGCTTGGGACACGGAGGACTAGCGGGAGCTCCCTACGAGCAGTACTTC
NA	TRBD1	TRBV11-3	TRBJ2-3	CASSLGRGPDTQYF	TGTGCCAGCAGCTTAGGCAGGGGGCCAGATACGCAGTATTTT
once	TRBD2	TRBV18	TRBJ2-5	CASSTTSGGRETQYF	TGTGCCAGCTCGACGACTAGCGGGGGCCGGGAGACCCAGTACTTC
NA	NA	TRBV11-2	TRBJ2-1	CASSYPGTQQFF	TGTGCCAGCAGCTACCCCGGGACCCAGCAGTTCTTC
once	NA	TRBV30	TRBJ1-5	CAWSVSFRPRQPQHF	TGTGCCTGGAGTGTATCTTTCCGTCCCCGTCAGCCCCAGCATTTT
NA	NA	TRBV7-2	TRBJ1-3	CASSLAGGGGNTIYF	TGTGCCAGCAGCTTAGCGGGGGGAGGTGGAAACACCATATATTTT
NA	TRBD1	TRBV5-5	TRBJ1-6	CASSFWDRDNSPLHF	TGTGCCAGCAGCTTCTGGGACAGGGATAATTCACCCCTCCACTTT
NA	TRBD1	TRBV28	TRBJ1-5	CATATGGNNQPQHF	TGTGCCACCGCGACAGGGGGAAACAATCAGCCCCAGCATTTT
NA	NA	TRBV11-3	TRBJ2-1	CASSYALATSSYNEQFF	TGTGCCAGCAGCTACGCCCTGGCGACAAGCTCCTACAATGAGCAGTTCTTC
NA	NA	TRBV5-4	TRBJ1-5	CASSLAGVDQPQHF	TGTGCCAGCAGCTTGGCAGGGGTTGATCAGCCCCAGCATTTT
NA	NA	TRBV18	TRBJ1-1	CASSPGQPNTEAFF	TGTGCCAGCAGCCCGGGACAACCAAACACTGAAGCTTTCTTT
NA	NA	TRBV5-6	TRBJ1-1	CASSFGERTTEAFF	TGTGCCAGCAGCTTTGGGGAGCGTACCACTGAAGCTTTCTTT
NA	NA	TRBV7-9	TRBJ2-7	CASSLGTEQYF	TGTGCCAGCAGCTTAGGGACCGAGCAGTACTTC